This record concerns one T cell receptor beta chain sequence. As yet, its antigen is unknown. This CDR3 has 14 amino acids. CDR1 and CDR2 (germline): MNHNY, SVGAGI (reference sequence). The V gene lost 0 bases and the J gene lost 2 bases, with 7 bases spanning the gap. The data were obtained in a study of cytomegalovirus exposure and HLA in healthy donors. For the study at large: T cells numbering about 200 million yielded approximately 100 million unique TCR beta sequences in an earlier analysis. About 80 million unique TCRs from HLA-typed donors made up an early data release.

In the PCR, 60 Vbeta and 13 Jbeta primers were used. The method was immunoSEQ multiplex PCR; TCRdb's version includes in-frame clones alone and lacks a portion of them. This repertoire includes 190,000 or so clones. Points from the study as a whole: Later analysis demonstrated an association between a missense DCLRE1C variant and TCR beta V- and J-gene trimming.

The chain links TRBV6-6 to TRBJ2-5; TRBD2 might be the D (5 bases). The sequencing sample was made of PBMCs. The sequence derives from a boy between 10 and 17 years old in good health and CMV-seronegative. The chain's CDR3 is CASSYSPGQETQYF. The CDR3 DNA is TGTGCCAGCAGTTACTCCCCGGGACAAGAGACCCAGTACTTC.